The TCR beta chain under discussion was sequenced for a study of T cells after somatic rescue of genetic block. The repertoire was sequenced with immunoSEQ multiplex PCR; TCRdb's copy has only in-frame clones and lacks some. The sample contains around 67,000 clones, roughly 93% of which appear only once. The germline V and J ends were trimmed by 2 bases and 0 bases, with 8 bases remaining between them. This CDR3 region has 15 residues. Germline CDR1 reads MNHEY; CDR2 reads SVGAGI. The source of this sequence is a man aged 25-40 years. The material sequenced was peripheral blood mononuclear cells (PBMCs). The genes are TRBV6-5 and TRBJ1-3; D remains ambiguous. The CDR3 nucleotides are TGTGCCAGCAGTTACGGGCGGCCCTCTGGAAACACCATATATTTT. Translated: CASSYGRPSGNTIYF.